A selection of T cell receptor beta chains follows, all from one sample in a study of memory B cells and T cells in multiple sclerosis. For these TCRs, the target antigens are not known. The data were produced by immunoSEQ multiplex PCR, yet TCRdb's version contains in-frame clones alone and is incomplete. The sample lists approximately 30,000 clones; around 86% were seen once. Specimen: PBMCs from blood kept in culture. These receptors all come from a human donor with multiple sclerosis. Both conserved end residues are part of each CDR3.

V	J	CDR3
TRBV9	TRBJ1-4	CASREDGRKTNEKLFF
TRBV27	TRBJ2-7	CASSWAGGSSYEQYF
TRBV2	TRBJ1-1	CASKGLGMAEAFF
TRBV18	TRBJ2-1	CASRLAGAYNEQFF
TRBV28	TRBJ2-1	CASSFPTPGLAFDEQFF
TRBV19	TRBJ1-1	CASSSILRTGMNTEAFF
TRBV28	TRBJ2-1	CASVGSGRASYNEQFF
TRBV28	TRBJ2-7	CASSADRATYEQYF
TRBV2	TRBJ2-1	CASSETQAGGLFNEQFF
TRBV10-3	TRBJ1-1	CAISELGGANTEAFF
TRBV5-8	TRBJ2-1	CASSLAGTGYDEQFF
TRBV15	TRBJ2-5	CATSYTGGRDETQYF
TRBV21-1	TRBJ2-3	CASSKGTGQLPTSTDTQYF
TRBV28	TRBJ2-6	CASSSQDSGANVLTF
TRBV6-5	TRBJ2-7	CASSHGWVAGVEQYF
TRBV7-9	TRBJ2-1	CASSLDLVGVEQFF
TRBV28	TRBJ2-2	CASSFWRGTGELFF
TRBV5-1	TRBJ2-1	CASSDPLAGPYNEQFF
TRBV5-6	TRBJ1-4	CASSLDGAIRNEKLFF
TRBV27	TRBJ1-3	CASRPQGLGNTIYF
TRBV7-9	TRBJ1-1	CASTPRGTEAFF
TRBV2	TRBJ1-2	CASRSGTGDYGYTF
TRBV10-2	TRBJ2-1	CASSDRSNEQFF
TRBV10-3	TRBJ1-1	CAISGQGNTEAFF
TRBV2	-	CASSLGGLYEQYF
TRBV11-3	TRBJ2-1	CASSSGHPNEQFF
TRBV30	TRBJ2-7	CAGTVAGYEQYF
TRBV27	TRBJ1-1	CASSLAGQGALALNTEAFF
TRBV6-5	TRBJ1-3	CASGYGSSGNTIYF
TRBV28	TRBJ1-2	CASGYIRGYTF
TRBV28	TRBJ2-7	CASSFSGSSYEQYF
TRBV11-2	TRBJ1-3	CASSLEAPRVISGNTIYF
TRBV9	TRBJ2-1	CASSPGTGGRQQFF
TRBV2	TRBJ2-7	CASRGDGQVYAEQYF